The 28 T cell receptor beta chains in this list originate from one sample, sequenced in a study of spatial heterogeneity in lung cancer (dated by TCRdb to between 2019 and 2020). To prepare the library, 5' RACE was applied. The sequencer listed for this sample is NextSeq 500. Using fastp at Q25 and MiXCR, TCRdb reprocessed the public reads and kept productive beta chains. Each entry is one CDR3 protein sequence, shown with its most common DNA and genes. For this sample the table gives 9,500 to 15,000 distinct CDR3 sequences, of which 5.5% to 8% were detected only once. About a tenth of the sample is in the top ten clones. The meaning of the sample's time point label: sample taken at primary tumor resection. Whole RNA extracted from tumor and nontumor lung tissue, or from cryopreserved PBMC samples, was used for TCR sequencing without cell sorting. Sequenced here: normal lung tissue next to the tumor, sampled at surgery. The receptors originated from a male donor with early-stage non-small cell lung cancer.

Many counts were recorded for this clonotype. This beta chain lies outside the target of a library built for alpha chains; its clone size means little. V is TRBV5-1 and J is TRBJ2-1; 8 nucleotides line up with TRBD2. The germline gives CDR1 SGHRS, CDR2 YFSETQ. The CDR3 sequence is 15 residues long. The V gene end was trimmed by 4 bases and the J gene end by 8 bases; junction bases not matched to a gene: 11. CDR3 region: CASSQGLGAGDEQFF. For the CDR3, the DNA is TGCGCCAGCAGCCAGGGCCTAGGAGCGGGAGATGAGCAGTTCTTC.

This clonotype was counted many times. This beta chain is a stray read from a library made for alpha chains; its abundance is not meaningful. J is TRBJ2-1 and V is TRBV11-2; possibly TRBD2 for D (5 bases). V was trimmed by 4 bases and J by 3 bases, leaving 13 bases between them. This CDR3 comprises 15 residues. Germline CDR1 SGHAT, CDR2 FQNNGV. The CDR3 sequence is CASSYSSGNYNEQFF. CDR3 nucleotides: TGTGCCAGCAGCTACTCCTCGGGGAACTACAATGAGCAGTTCTTC.

The sample holds many counts of this clonotype. This beta chain is a stray read from a library made for alpha chains; its abundance is not meaningful. The chain combines TRBV7-9 with TRBJ2-2, with TRBD2 as a possible D gene (6 bases). The germline gives CDR1 SEHNR, CDR2 FQNEAQ (reference sequence). Trimming stripped 8 bases from V and 0 bases from J, with 16 bases between. The length of the CDR3 is 16 residues. The CDR3 DNA is TGTGCCAGCTTAAGTGAGCGGGCTTCGAACACCGGGGAGCTGTTTTTT. The encoded protein is CASLSERASNTGELFF.

This clonotype appeared many times. Since it is a stray read in a library aimed at alpha chains, this beta chain has a size that is not meaningful. The chain employs TRBV29-1 and TRBJ2-1, with 13 bases fitting TRBD2. V dropped 4 bases and J dropped 10; count of bases not matched to a gene: 4. Germline V CDR1 and CDR2: SQVTM, ANQGSEA. This CDR3 has 13 amino acids. CDR3 residues: CSVAGLAGIEQFF. CDR3 DNA: TGCAGCGTTGCGGGACTAGCGGGAATCGAGCAGTTCTTC.

This clonotype was seen at least ten times. With the library built for alpha chains, this beta chain is off target and its frequency is not meaningful. The V call is TRBV14, the J call TRBJ2-5; unclear D gene. The CDR3 totals 13 residues. From germline, CDR1 is SGHDN and CDR2 FVKESK. The V end lost 3 bases, the J end lost 4 bases, and 9 bases lay between the germline ends. This CDR3 reads CASSHRLSETQYF. The CDR3 nucleotides read TGTGCCAGCAGCCATCGGTTGTCAGAGACCCAGTACTTC.

This clonotype has a count of ten or more. This beta chain came through as a stray read in a library set up for alpha chains, and its size says little. V usage is TRBV2 and J usage is TRBJ1-1; TRBD1 aligns across 9 bases. In germline, CDR1 is SNHLY, CDR2 FYNNEI. V trimming: 7 bases; J trimming: 6 bases; junction bases outside the gene matches: 12. This CDR3 region has 15 residues. CDR3 amino acids: CASTLDRGIIAEAFF. The CDR3 coding sequence is TGTGCCAGCACCTTGGACAGGGGAATAATCGCTGAAGCTTTCTTT.

There are many counts of this clonotype. In a library made to pick up alpha chains, this beta chain is a stray read with a size that means little. CDR3 protein: CSARIGATNTGELFF. For the CDR3, the DNA is TGCAGTGCTAGAATAGGCGCCACGAACACCGGGGAGCTGTTTTTT. The genes are TRBV20-1 and TRBJ2-2; D is ambiguous. The CDR3 runs to 15 residues. Trimming pared 2 bases from V and 0 bases from J, leaving 10 bases between. Per germline, CDR1 DFQATT and CDR2 SNEGSKA (reference sequence).

This clonotype was counted at least ten times. The library was built for alpha chains, so this beta chain is an off-target read and its size means little. CDR3: CASSYILGDTQYF. As DNA, the CDR3 is TGTGCCAGCAGTTACATTCTGGGGGATACGCAGTATTTT. V usage is TRBV6-5 and J usage is TRBJ2-3; D remains unclear. The CDR3 extends over 13 amino acids. Between the trimmed V and J ends, which lost 2 bases and 6 bases, there was a span of 9 bases. Germline V gene data show CDR1 as MNHEY and CDR2 as SVGAGI.

Concerning this clonotype: A much larger clone sits a single nucleotide away, making a read error possible. Found in a library prepared for alpha chains, this beta chain is an off-target read, and its abundance has little meaning. V usage is TRBV3-1 and J usage is TRBJ2-5; 7 bases are shared with TRBD2. The CDR3 spans 16 residues. The J segment lost 5 bases and the V segment lost 1 base, leaving 10 bases of the junction unmatched. Per the germline V gene, CDR1 is LGHDT and CDR2 is YNNKEL (reference sequence). This chain's CDR3 is CASSQALVGGAETQYF. In DNA, the CDR3 is TGTGCCAGCAGCCAAGCCCTAGTGGGAGGGGCGGAGACCCAGTACTTC.

This clonotype has at least ten counts. The size of this beta chain means little, since it is a stray read in a library made for alpha chains. J is TRBJ1-1 and V is TRBV12-3 or TRBV12-4; D gene ambiguous. This CDR3 spans 13 amino acids. The V end was cut by 2 bases, the J end by 0 bases, with 4 bases between. CDR3 sequence: CASSLSMNTEAFF. The CDR3 DNA reads TGTGCCAGCAGTTTAAGTATGAACACTGAAGCTTTCTTT.

Comment on this clonotype: This beta chain is a stray read from a library made for alpha chains; its abundance is not meaningful. The gene calls are TRBV6-2 or TRBV6-3 and TRBJ2-1; 8 nucleotides agree with TRBD2. The V segment lost 2 bases and the J segment 4 bases; nucleotides outside the gene matches: 7. Germline CDR1 reads MNHEY; CDR2 reads SVGEGT. The CDR3 covers 16 residues. CDR3 DNA sequence: TGTGCCAGCAGTTACGTACTAGCGGAGCTGTACAATGAGCAGTTCTTC. Translation: CASSYVLAELYNEQFF.

As to this clonotype: The library was prepared for alpha chains; this beta chain is a stray read, so its frequency means little. The CDR3 DNA is TGTGCCAGCAGTGTTGACAGGGTTCATCAGCCCCAGCATTTT. Amino acid sequence: CASSVDRVHQPQHF. The J gene is TRBJ1-5, the V gene TRBV12-3 or TRBV12-4; 7 positions agree with TRBD1. The CDR3 has 14 residues. J lost 5 bases, V lost 5 bases, and 6 bases had no gene match.

This clonotype has more than one count but fewer than ten. As an off-target read in a library built for alpha chains, this beta chain has a frequency of little significance. The chain joins TRBV4-1 to TRBJ2-7; no definite D call. Germline values: CDR1 MGHRA, CDR2 YSYEKL. The V and J ends lost 5 bases and 3 bases respectively, with 8 bases between them. The CDR3 length is 12 residues. CDR3 region: CASSETVYEQYF. The CDR3, as DNA: TGCGCCAGCAGCGAAACAGTCTACGAGCAGTACTTC.

Notes on this clonotype: For a library built for alpha chains, this beta chain is a stray read; little rests on its size. This chain connects TRBV4-2 to TRBJ1-1; D unclear. The V and J ends lost 3 bases and 7 bases respectively, with 9 bases between them. The CDR3 contains 12 residues. CDR1 LGHNA and CDR2 YNFKEQ come from the germline V gene. The CDR3 spells CASSHQTREAFF. Here the CDR3 DNA reads TGTGCCAGCAGCCACCAAACACGTGAAGCTTTCTTT.

This clonotype has a count of ten or more. This beta chain slipped into a library made for alpha chains as a stray read, so its size is not meaningful. This chain connects TRBV29-1 to TRBJ2-3, with D possibly matching TRBD1 (8 bases). V was trimmed by 7 bases and J by 5 bases, leaving 16 bases between them. The CDR3 spans 13 residues. CDR1 is SQVTM and CDR2 is ANQGSEA in the germline V gene. The CDR3 sequence is CSAGGGREDTQYF. In nucleotides, the CDR3 is TGCAGCGCAGGGGGCGGGAGAGAAGATACGCAGTATTTT.

There are many counts of this clonotype. A library prepared for alpha chains yielded this beta chain as an off-target read; its size is of little meaning. The chain has TRBV2 and TRBJ2-7; D gene ambiguous. The CDR3 is 13 amino acids. The V end lost 6 bases, the J end lost 5 bases, and 14 bases lay between the germline ends. Germline V gene lookup returns CDR1 SNHLY and CDR2 FYNNEI. The DNA of the CDR3 is TGTGCCAGCAGGGCCGTTGGGTTGGACGAGCAGTACTTC. This encodes CASRAVGLDEQYF.

Within the sample, this clonotype is large. The library was designed around alpha chains, so this beta chain is a stray read whose abundance carries little weight. The rearrangement uses TRBV20-1 and TRBJ1-1; no clear D. The germline CDR1 and CDR2 sequences are DFQATT and SNEGSKA (reference sequence). Trimming removed 1 base from V and 0 bases from J, with 6 bases in between. The CDR3 length is 13 residues. CDR3 nucleotides: TGCAGTGCTAGAGGTAGACTGAACACTGAAGCTTTCTTT. It specifies CSARGRLNTEAFF.

This clonotype was seen at least ten times. This beta chain lies outside the target of a library built for alpha chains; its clone size means little. The chain combines TRBV11-1 with TRBJ2-7; D is possibly TRBD2 (6 bases). The CDR3 runs 14 residues. V was cut by 2 bases and J by 5 bases, with 13 bases left in between. Germline V gene sequence: CDR1 SGHAT, CDR2 FQDESV (reference sequence). This CDR3 is CASSLLASFHEQYF. CDR3 nucleotides: TGTGCCAGCAGCTTACTAGCGAGTTTCCACGAGCAGTACTTC.

This clonotype appeared many times. The library was designed around alpha chains, so this beta chain is a stray read whose abundance carries little weight. The chain employs TRBV9 and TRBJ1-1, with D uncertain. V lost 0 bases, J lost 0 bases, and 3 bases lay in between. This CDR3 is built from 13 residues. The germline gives CDR1 SGDLS, CDR2 YYNGEE. The DNA for the CDR3 is TGTGCCAGCAGCGTAGACGTGAACACTGAAGCTTTCTTT. Translated: CASSVDVNTEAFF.

This clonotype has ten or more counts. This beta chain slipped into a library made for alpha chains as a stray read, so its size is not meaningful. CDR3 coding DNA: TGCGCCAGCAGTGCCTTACAGGGGCCTGGAAACACCATATATTTT. Translation gives CASSALQGPGNTIYF. The V and J genes are TRBV10-2 and TRBJ1-3; 7 positions agree with TRBD1. The ends lost 4 bases at V and 2 bases at J; junction bases unmatched: 5. Germline V gives CDR1 WSHSY, CDR2 SAAADI. The CDR3 has 15 residues.

This clonotype was counted many times. This beta chain turned up in a library designed for alpha chains; as an off-target read, its abundance says little. This chain joins TRBV27 and TRBJ2-7; D is perhaps TRBD1 (6 bases). Trimming stripped 9 bases from V and 5 bases from J, with 17 bases between. CDR3 length: 13 amino acids. CDR1 is MNHEY and CDR2 is SMNVEV in the germline V gene (reference sequence). CDR3 nucleotide sequence: TGTGCCAGTAAGGACAGCCCCGGGGACGAGCAGTACTTC. This encodes CASKDSPGDEQYF.

This clonotype was found a few times. The library was designed around alpha chains, so this beta chain is a stray read whose abundance carries little weight. This chain connects TRBV24-1 to TRBJ2-3; 13 bases agree with TRBD2. The V and J ends lost 4 bases and 4 bases, in that order; junction bases with no gene match: 10. The CDR3 spans 18 residues. The V gene's germline CDR1 is KGHDR and CDR2 SFDVKD. CDR3 sequence reads: CATSDLTSGRAVADTQYF. The CDR3, as DNA: TGTGCCACCAGTGACCTTACTAGCGGGAGGGCCGTCGCAGATACGCAGTATTTT.

This clonotype came up many times. The size of this beta chain means little, since it is a stray read in a library made for alpha chains. The gene calls are TRBV12-3 or TRBV12-4 and TRBJ2-1; D may be TRBD2 (6 bases). CDR3 length: 17 residues. V lost 5 bases, J lost 0 bases, and 17 bases lay in between. For the CDR3, the DNA is TGTGCCAGCAGTCCTATTAAGGGAGGCCCCTCCTACAATGAGCAGTTCTTC. The encoded protein is CASSPIKGGPSYNEQFF.

This clonotype has only a few counts. This beta chain is an unintended read in a library built for alpha chains; its size means little. This chain links TRBV10-3 with TRBJ1-5; maybe TRBD1 (5 bases). Germline loops: CDR1 ENHRY, CDR2 SYGVKD. V lost 4 bases to trimming and J lost 5 bases, with 18 bases between them. The CDR3 loop spans 16 amino acids. This chain's CDR3 is CAISGGMFGPDQPQHF. Here the CDR3 DNA reads TGTGCCATCAGTGGGGGGATGTTTGGGCCGGATCAGCCCCAGCATTTT.

This clonotype has ten or more counts. This beta chain is an unintended read in a library built for alpha chains; its size means little. This sequence joins TRBV5-4 and TRBJ2-5; tentative D call: TRBD2 (6 bases). Germline-derived CDR1 and CDR2 are SGHNT and YYREEE (reference sequence). V lost 5 bases and J lost 2, with 16 bases in between. The CDR3 spans 15 residues. In DNA form, the CDR3 reads TGTGCCAGCAGTCTTGGAGGGCGTACTCAAGAGACCCAGTACTTC. It codes for CASSLGGRTQETQYF.

This clonotype has a count of ten or more. The library was prepared for alpha chains; this beta chain is a stray read, so its frequency means little. The chain employs TRBV28 and TRBJ2-5; 9 bases fit TRBD1. CDR1 MDHEN and CDR2 SYDVKM come from the germline V gene. This CDR3 comprises 13 residues. Trimming cost V 6 bases and J 5 bases; bases outside gene matches: 4. The CDR3 DNA reads TGTGCCAGCAGCGGACAGGGGCTGGAGACCCAGTACTTC. Protein: CASSGQGLETQYF.

In the case of this clonotype: This clone may be a read error of a much larger clone one base away. A library prepared for alpha chains yielded this beta chain as an off-target read; its size is of little meaning. The chain links TRBV24-1 to TRBJ2-7, with a weak D call TRBD1 (6 bases). V lost 3 bases and J lost 9, with 26 bases in between. Germline CDR1 is KGHDR and CDR2 is SFDVKD. This CDR3 is 17 amino acids long. DNA of the CDR3: TGTGCCACCAGTGATCCCGCGCCCGGGACATGGGGAAGGGGGCAGTACTTC. Encoded protein: CATSDPAPGTWGRGQYF.

This clonotype is deemed large. This beta chain was picked up by a library intended for alpha chains and is off target, so its count carries little meaning. The rearrangement joins TRBV5-5 to TRBJ2-3; D is undetermined. The CDR3 contains 13 residues. From germline, CDR1 is SGHKS and CDR2 YYEKEE (reference sequence). V was shortened by 0 bases and J by 6 bases, with 8 bases between the two germline ends. CDR3 bases: TGTGCCAGCAGCTTGGGGGCAGACGATACGCAGTATTTT. Amino acids: CASSLGADDTQYF.